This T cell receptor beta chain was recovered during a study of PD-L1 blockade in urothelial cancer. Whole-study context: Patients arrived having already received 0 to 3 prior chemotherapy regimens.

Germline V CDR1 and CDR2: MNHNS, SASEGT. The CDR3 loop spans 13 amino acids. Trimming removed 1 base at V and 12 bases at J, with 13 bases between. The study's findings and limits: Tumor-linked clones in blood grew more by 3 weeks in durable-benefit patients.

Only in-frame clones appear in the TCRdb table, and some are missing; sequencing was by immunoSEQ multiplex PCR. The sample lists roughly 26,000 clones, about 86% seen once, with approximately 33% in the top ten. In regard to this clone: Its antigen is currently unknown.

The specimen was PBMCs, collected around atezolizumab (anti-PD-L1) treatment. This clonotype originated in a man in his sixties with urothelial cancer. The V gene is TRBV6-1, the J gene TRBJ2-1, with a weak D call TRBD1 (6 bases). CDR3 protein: CASSEDPQGPQFF. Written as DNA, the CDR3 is TGTGCCAGCAGTGAAGACCCGCAGGGGCCGCAGTTCTTC.